This TCR beta chain is from a study of T-cell reconstitution after alpha-beta-depleted transplantation in children. The CDR3 has 16 amino acids. Germline values: CDR1 DFQATT, CDR2 SNEGSKA (reference sequence). V was trimmed by 0 bases and J by 6 bases, leaving 20 bases between them. Preparation of the TCRbeta library used unique molecular identifiers. MiXCR, run by TCRdb on the PCR reads, gives a single entry per CDR3 protein. This table holds 8,600 or so distinct CDR3 sequences, 17% found once. This clonotype was picked up many times. The sample in question was PBMCs, mostly from graft donor cells, obtained 60 days after TCRalphabeta/CD19-depleted stem cell transplant. The receptor's source is a girl under two years old who had a stem cell transplant for combined immunodeficiency, so the T cells may come from the graft donor. The chain uses TRBV20-1 and TRBJ1-1; D may be TRBD1 (5 bases). The CDR3 DNA reads as TGCAGTGCTAGAGATGGGGCAGGCCCCCAAGACGCTGAAGCTTTCTTT. Its translation is CSARDGAGPQDAEAFF.